These 7 T cell receptor beta chains were sequenced from one sample in a study of CD8+ T cells in alopecia areata. RNA extraction was followed by reverse transcription into cDNA, which acted as the sequencing template. Sequencing used immunoSEQ multiplex PCR; TCRdb keeps in-frame clones, though not all of them. The data show some 31,000 clones, around three quarters seen once. Sequencing was performed on NKG2D-low CD8+ T cells sorted from blood. These receptor sequences come from a human donor with alopecia areata.

The chain is built from TRBV7-9 and TRBJ2-2, with D possibly TRBD1 on 5 matching bases. Germline CDR1 SEHNR, CDR2 FQNEAQ (reference sequence). Trimming pared 5 bases from V and 1 base from J, leaving 11 bases between. This CDR3 has 15 residues. CDR3 in DNA: TGTGCCAGCAGCCCGATCACAGGGAACACCGGGGAGCTGTTTTTT. Encoded protein: CASSPITGNTGELFF.

The V gene is TRBV7-9, the J gene TRBJ1-2; tentatively, D is TRBD1 (6 bases). The V end lost 1 base, the J end lost 6 bases, and 12 bases lay between the germline ends. Germline CDR1 SEHNR, CDR2 FQNEAQ (reference sequence). This CDR3 contains 14 residues. DNA of the CDR3: TGTGCCAGCAGCTTAGAAACCACAGGGAATGGCTACACCTTC. Protein sequence: CASSLETTGNGYTF.

This rearrangement joins TRBV19 to TRBJ2-6, with D possibly being TRBD1 or TRBD2 (5 bases each). Germline CDR1 and CDR2: LNHDA and SQIVND (reference sequence). V dropped 3 bases and J dropped 2 bases, with 11 bases sitting between them. The CDR3 contains 16 residues. CDR3 amino acids: CASSIGVGAGANVLTF. DNA of the CDR3: TGTGCCAGTAGTATTGGAGTGGGGGCTGGGGCCAACGTCCTGACTTTC.

The genes are TRBV29-1 and TRBJ2-7; TRBD2 matches at 7 bases. Trimming took 6 bases from V and 6 from J; bases not matched to a gene: 5. CDR1 is SQVTM, CDR2 ANQGSEA, per germline. There are 11 residues in the CDR3. DNA of the CDR3: TGCAGCGTGAAACTAGCGACCGAGCAGTACTTC. As protein: CSVKLATEQYF.

The chain links TRBV7-2 to TRBJ2-1, with TRBD2 matching 12 bases. Unmatched junction bases numbered 4, after V lost 5 bases and J lost 2 bases. Germline-derived CDR1 and CDR2 are SGHTA and FQGNSA. This CDR3 is built from 16 residues. The CDR3 reads CASSARLAGAYNEQFF. The CDR3, as DNA: TGTGCCAGCAGCGCCCGACTAGCGGGAGCCTACAATGAGCAGTTCTTC.

V and J are TRBV19 and TRBJ2-7; D unclear. Trimming took 3 bases from V and 3 from J, leaving 12 bases between them. The CDR3 contains 14 residues. Germline lookup yields CDR1 LNHDA and CDR2 SQIVND (reference sequence). The CDR3 region is CASSIAGKGYEQYF. For the CDR3, the DNA is TGTGCCAGTAGTATTGCAGGAAAAGGCTACGAGCAGTACTTC.

The rearrangement joins TRBV5-1 to TRBJ2-1; tentatively, D is TRBD1 (6 bases). Trimming pared 0 bases from V and 7 bases from J, leaving 14 bases between. The germline V gene has CDR1 SGHRS and CDR2 YFSETQ. The CDR3 covers 15 residues. CDR3 DNA sequence: TGCGCCAGCAGCTTGGCCGGGACACCGTTGAATGAGCAGTTCTTC. This codes for CASSLAGTPLNEQFF.